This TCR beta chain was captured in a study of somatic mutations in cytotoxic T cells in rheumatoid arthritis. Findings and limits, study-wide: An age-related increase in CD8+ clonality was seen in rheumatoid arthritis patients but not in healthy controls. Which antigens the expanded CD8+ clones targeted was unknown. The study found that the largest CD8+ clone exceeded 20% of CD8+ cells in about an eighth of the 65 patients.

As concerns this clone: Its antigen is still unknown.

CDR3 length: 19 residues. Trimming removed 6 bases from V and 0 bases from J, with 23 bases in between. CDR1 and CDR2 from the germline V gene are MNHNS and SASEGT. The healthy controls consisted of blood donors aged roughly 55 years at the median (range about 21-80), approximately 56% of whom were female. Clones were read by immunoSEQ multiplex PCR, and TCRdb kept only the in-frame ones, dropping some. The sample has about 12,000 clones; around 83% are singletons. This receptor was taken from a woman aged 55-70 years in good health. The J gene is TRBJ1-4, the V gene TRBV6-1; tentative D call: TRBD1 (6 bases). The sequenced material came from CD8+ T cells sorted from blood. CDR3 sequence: CASSELQGGNFATNEKLFF. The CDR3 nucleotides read TGTGCCAGCAGCGAACTACAGGGTGGGAATTTCGCAACTAATGAAAAACTGTTTTTT.